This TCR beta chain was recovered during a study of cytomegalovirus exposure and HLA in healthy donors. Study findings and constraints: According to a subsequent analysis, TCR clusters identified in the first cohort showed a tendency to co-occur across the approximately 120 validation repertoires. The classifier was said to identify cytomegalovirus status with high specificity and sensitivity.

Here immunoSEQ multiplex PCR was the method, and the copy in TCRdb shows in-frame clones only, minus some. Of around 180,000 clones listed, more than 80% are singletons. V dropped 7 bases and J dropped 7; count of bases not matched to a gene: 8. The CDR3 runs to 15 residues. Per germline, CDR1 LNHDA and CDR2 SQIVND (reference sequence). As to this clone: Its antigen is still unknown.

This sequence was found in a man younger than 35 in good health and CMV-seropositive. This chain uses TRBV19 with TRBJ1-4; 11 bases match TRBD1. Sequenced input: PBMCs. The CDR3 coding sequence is TGTGCCAGTAAATCTCTTGGACAGGGGGCTGAAAAACTGTTTTTT. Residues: CASKSLGQGAEKLFF.